This T cell receptor (beta chain) was documented in a study of Ad26.COV2.S vaccination and SARS-CoV-2 variants. Study details: Once or twice, 56 days apart, Ad26.COV2.S was delivered intramuscularly.

Per germline, CDR1 MNHNS and CDR2 SASEGT. The CDR3 is 19 residues long. The V and J ends lost 3 bases and 0 bases, in that order; junction bases with no gene match: 13. The treatment denotes: some 20 received Ad26.COV2.S at low or high dose, single or two shots; roughly 5 received placebo; per-sample allocation not given. All samples were drawn on day 63, counting from the first vaccine or placebo injection. Assay used: immunoSEQ multiplex PCR; TCRdb lists only in-frame clones, some missing. The sample includes roughly 250,000 clones, around 90% of them seen just once. The sequence was collected from a person aged 18 to 65 who received the Ad26.COV2.S COVID-19 vaccine or a placebo. V and J are TRBV6-1 and TRBJ2-1; TRBD1 agrees at 8 bases. Material: peripheral blood, obtained in a trial of Ad26.COV2.S vaccine versus placebo. CDR3 sequence reads: CASSDTSAGTGSSYNEQFF. As DNA, the CDR3 is TGTGCCAGCAGTGACACCTCCGCCGGGACAGGAAGCTCCTACAATGAGCAGTTCTTC.